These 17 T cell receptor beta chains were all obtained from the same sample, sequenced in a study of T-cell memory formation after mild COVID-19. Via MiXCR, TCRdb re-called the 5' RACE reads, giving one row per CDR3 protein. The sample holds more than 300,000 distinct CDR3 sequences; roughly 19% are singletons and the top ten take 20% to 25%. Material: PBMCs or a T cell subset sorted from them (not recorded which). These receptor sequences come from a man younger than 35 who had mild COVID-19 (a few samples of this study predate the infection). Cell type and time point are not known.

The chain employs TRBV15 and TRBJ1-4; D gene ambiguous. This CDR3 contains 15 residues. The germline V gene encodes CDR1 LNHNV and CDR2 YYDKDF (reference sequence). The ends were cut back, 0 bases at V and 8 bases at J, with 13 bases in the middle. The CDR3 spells CATSRDLGGGEKLFF. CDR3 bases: TGTGCCACCAGCAGAGATCTAGGAGGAGGAGAAAAACTGTTTTTT.

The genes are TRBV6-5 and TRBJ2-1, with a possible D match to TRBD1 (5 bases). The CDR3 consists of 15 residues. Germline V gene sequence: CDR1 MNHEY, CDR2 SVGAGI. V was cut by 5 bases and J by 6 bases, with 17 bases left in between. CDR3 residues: CASSPARTMGNEQFF. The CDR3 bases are TGTGCCAGCAGTCCGGCCCGGACAATGGGCAATGAGCAGTTCTTC.

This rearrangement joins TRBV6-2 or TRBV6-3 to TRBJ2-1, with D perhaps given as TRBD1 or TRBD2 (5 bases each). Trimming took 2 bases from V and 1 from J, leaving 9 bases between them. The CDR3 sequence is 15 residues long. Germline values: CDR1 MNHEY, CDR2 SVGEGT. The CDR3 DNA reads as TGTGCCAGCAGTTACGTGGGGGAGTCCTACAATGAGCAGTTCTTC. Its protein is CASSYVGESYNEQFF.

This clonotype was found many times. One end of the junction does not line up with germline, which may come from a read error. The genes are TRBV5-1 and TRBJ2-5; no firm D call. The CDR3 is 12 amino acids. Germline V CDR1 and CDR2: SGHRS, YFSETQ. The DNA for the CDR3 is TGTGCCAGCAGCCTGTACCAAGAGACCCAGTACTTC. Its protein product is CASSLYQETQYF.

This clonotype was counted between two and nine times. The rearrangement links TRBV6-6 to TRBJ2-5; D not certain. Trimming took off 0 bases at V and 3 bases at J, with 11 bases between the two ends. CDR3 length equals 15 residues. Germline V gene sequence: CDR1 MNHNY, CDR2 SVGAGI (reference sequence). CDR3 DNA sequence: TGTGCCAGCAGTTACTCCACAGCTAAGGAAGAGACCCAGTACTTC. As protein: CASSYSTAKEETQYF.

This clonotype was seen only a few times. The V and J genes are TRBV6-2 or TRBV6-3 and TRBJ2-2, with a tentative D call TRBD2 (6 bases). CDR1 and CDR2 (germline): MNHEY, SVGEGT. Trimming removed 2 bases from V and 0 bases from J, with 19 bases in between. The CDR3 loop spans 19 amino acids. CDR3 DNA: TGTGCCAGCAGTTACCGCCGACTAGTCCCCATTACGAACACCGGGGAGCTGTTTTTT. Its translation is CASSYRRLVPITNTGELFF.

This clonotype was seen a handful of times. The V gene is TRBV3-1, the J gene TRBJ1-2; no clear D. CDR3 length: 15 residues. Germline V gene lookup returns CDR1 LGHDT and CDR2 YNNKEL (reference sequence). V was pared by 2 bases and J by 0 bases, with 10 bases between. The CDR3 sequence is CASSQIPASNYGYTF. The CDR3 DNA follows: TGTGCCAGCAGCCAAATACCGGCATCTAACTATGGCTACACCTTC.

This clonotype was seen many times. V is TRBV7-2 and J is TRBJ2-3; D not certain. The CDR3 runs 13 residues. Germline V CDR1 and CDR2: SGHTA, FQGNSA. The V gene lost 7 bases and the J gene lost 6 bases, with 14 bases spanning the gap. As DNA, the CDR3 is TGTGCCAGCACCCTATCCCCGTCGGATACGCAGTATTTT. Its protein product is CASTLSPSDTQYF.

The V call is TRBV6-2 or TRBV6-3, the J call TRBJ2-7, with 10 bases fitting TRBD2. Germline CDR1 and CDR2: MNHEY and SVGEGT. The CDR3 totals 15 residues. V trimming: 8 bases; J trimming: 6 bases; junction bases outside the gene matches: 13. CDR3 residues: CASAKASGGASEQYV. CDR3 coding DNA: TGTGCCAGCGCAAAGGCAAGCGGGGGGGCGTCCGAGCAGTACGTC.

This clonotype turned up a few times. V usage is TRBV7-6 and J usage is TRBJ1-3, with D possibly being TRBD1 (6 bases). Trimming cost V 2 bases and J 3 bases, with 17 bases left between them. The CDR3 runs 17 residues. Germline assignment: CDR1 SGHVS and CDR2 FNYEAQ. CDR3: CASSLTPLGAGGNTIYF. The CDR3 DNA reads TGTGCCAGCAGCTTAACCCCCTTGGGGGCAGGTGGAAACACCATATATTTT.

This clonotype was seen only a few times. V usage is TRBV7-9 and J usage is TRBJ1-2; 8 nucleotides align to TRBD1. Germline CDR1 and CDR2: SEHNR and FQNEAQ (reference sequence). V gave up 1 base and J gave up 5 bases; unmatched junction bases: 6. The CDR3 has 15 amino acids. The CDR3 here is CASSLGGRGPYGYTF. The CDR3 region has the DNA TGTGCCAGCAGCTTAGGAGGCAGGGGGCCTTATGGCTACACCTTC. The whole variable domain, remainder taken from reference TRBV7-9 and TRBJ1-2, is DTGVSQNPRHKITKRGQNVTFRCDPISEHNRLYWYRQTLGQGPEFLTYFQNEAQLEKSRLLSDRFSAERPKGSFSTLEIQRTEQGDSAMYLCASSLGGRGPYGYTFGSGTRLTVV.

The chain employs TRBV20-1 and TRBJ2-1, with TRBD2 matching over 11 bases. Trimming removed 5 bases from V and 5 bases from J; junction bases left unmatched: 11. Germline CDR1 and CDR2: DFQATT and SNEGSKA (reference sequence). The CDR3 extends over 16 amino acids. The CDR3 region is CSALLLIAGGHNEQFF. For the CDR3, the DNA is TGCAGTGCTCTTCTCCTAATAGCGGGGGGGCACAATGAGCAGTTCTTC.

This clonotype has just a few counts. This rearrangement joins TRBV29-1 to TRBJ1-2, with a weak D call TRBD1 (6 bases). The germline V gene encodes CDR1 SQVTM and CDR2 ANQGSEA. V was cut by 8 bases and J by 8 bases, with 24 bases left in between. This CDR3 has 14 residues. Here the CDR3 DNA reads TGCAGCTTCGACCGATCTCCGGGGGCGGTAGGCTACACCTTC. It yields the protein CSFDRSPGAVGYTF.

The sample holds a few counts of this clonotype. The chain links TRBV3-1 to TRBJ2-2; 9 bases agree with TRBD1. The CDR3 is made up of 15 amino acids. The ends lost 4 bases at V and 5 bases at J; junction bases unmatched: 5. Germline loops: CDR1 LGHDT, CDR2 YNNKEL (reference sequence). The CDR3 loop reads CASSRGTGFTGELFF. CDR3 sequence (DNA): TGTGCCAGCAGCCGAGGGACAGGGTTTACCGGGGAGCTGTTTTTT.

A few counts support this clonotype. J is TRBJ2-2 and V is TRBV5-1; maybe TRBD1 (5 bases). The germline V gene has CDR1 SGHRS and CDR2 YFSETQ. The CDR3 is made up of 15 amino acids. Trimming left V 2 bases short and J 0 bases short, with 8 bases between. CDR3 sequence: CASSLGATNTGELFF. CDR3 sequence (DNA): TGCGCCAGCAGCTTAGGGGCCACGAACACCGGGGAGCTGTTTTTT.

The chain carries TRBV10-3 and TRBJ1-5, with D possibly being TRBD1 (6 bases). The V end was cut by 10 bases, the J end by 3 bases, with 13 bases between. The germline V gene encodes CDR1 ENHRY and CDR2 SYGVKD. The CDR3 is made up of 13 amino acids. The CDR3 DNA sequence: TGTGCCAGCAGCGACAGGAACAATCAGCCCCAGCATTTT. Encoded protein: CASSDRNNQPQHF.

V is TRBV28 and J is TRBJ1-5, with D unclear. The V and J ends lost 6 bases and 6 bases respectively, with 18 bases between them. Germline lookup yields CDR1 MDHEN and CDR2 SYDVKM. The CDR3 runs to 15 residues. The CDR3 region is CASRTRRREIQPQHF. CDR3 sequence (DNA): TGTGCCAGCAGGACGAGGCGGAGGGAAATTCAGCCCCAGCATTTT.